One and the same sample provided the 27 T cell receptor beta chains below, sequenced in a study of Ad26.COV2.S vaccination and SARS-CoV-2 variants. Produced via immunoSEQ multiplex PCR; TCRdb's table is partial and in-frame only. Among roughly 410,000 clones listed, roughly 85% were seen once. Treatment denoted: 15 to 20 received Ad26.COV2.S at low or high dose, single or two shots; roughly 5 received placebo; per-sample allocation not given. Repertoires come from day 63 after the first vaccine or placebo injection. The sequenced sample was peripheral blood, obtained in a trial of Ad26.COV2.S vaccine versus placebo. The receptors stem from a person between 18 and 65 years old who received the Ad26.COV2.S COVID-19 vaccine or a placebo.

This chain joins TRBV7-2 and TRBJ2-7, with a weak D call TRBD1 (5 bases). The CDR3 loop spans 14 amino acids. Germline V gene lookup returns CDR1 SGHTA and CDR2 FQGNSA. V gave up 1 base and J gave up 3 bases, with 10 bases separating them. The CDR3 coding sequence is TGTGCCAGCAGCTTAGGCAGGGCCTACTACGAGCAGTACTTC. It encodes CASSLGRAYYEQYF.

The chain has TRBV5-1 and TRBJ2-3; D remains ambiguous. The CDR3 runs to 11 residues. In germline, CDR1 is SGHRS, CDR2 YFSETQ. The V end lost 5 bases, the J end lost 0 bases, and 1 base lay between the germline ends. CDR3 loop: CASRSTDTQYF. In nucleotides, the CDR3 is TGCGCCAGCAGGAGCACAGATACGCAGTATTTT.

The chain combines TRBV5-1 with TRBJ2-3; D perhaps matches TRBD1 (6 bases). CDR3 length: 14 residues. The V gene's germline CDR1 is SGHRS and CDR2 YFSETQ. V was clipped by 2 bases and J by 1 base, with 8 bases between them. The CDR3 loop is CASSFGGRTDTQYF. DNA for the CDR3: TGCGCCAGCAGCTTTGGGGGCCGCACAGATACGCAGTATTTT.

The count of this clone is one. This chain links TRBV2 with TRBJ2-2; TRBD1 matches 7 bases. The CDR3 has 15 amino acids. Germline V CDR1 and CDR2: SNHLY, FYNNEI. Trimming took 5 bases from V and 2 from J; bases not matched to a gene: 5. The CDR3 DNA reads TGTGCCAGCAGTTTTCAGGGGGTTAACACCGGGGAGCTGTTTTTT. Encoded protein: CASSFQGVNTGELFF.

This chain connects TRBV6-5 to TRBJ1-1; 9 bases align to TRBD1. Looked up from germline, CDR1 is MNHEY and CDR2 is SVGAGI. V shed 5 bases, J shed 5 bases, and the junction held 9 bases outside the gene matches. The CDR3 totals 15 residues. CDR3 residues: CASSPNRGPGTEAFF. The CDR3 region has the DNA TGTGCCAGCAGTCCTAACAGGGGGCCGGGGACTGAAGCTTTCTTT.

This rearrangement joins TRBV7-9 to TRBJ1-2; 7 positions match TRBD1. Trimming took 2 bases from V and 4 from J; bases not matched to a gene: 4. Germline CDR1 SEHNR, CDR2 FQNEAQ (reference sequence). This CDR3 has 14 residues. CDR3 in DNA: TGTGCCAGCAGCTTATCAGGGGGGTTCTATGGCTACACCTTC. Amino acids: CASSLSGGFYGYTF. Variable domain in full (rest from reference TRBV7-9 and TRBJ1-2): DTGVSQNPRHKITKRGQNVTFRCDPISEHNRLYWYRQTLGQGPEFLTYFQNEAQLEKSRLLSDRFSAERPKGSFSTLEIQRTEQGDSAMYLCASSLSGGFYGYTFGSGTRLTVV.

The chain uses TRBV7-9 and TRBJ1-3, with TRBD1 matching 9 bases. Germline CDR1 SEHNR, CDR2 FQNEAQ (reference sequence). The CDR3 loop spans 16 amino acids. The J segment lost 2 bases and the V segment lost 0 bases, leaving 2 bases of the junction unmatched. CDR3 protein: CASSLARTGAGNTIYF. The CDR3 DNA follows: TGTGCCAGCAGCTTAGCCAGGACAGGGGCTGGAAACACCATATATTTT.

In DNA form, the CDR3 reads TGCAGCGCGAGCGAGACGGAAGGAAACACCATATATTTT. Encoded protein: CSASETEGNTIYF. The chain has TRBV29-1 and TRBJ1-3; D remains ambiguous. Trimming stripped 7 bases from V and 4 bases from J, with 14 bases between. This CDR3 region has 13 residues. Germline loops: CDR1 SQVTM, CDR2 ANQGSEA.

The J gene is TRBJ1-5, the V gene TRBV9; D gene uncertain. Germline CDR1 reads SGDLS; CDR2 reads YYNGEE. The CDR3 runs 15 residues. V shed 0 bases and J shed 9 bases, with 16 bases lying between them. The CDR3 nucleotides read TGTGCCAGCAGCGTAGGAGGGCAGGAATCCTCGCCCCAGCATTTT. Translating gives CASSVGGQESSPQHF. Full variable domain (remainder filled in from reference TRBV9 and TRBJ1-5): DSGVTQTPKHLITATGQRVTLRCSPRSGDLSVYWYQQSLDQGLQFLIQYYNGEERAKGNILERFSAQQFPDLHSELNLSSLELGDSALYFCASSVGGQESSPQHFGDGTRLSIL.

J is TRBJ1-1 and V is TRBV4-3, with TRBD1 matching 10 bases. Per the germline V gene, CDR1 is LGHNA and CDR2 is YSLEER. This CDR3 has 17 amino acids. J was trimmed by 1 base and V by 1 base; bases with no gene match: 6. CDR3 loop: CASSQGDRGWGNTEAFF. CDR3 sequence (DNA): TGCGCCAGCAGCCAAGGGGACAGGGGTTGGGGGAACACTGAAGCTTTCTTT.

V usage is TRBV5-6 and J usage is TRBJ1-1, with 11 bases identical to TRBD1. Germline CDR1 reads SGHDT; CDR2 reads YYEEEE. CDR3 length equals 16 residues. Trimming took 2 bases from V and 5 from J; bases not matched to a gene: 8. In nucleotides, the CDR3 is TGTGCCAGCAGCTTATTCGGGACAGGGGGAAGGACTGAAGCTTTCTTT. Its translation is CASSLFGTGGRTEAFF.

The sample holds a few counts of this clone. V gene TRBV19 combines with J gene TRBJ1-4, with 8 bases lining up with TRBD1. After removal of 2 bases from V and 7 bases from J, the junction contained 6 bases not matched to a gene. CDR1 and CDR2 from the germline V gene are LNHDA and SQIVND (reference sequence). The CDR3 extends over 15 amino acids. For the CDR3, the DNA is TGTGCCAGTAGTATAAGCAGGGGGCCTGCTGAAAAACTGTTTTTT. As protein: CASSISRGPAEKLFF.

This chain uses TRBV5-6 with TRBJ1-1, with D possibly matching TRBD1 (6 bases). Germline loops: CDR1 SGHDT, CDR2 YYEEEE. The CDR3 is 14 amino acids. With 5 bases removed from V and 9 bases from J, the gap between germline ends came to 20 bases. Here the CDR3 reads CASRWRGAGEKAFF. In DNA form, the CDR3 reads TGTGCCAGCAGGTGGCGGGGGGCAGGGGAAAAAGCTTTCTTT.

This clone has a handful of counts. The CDR3 reads CASSHAGTSQRGSPLHF. The CDR3 bases are TGTGCCAGCAGTCACGCCGGGACATCACAAAGGGGTTCACCCCTCCACTTT. The genes are TRBV6-2 or TRBV6-3 and TRBJ1-6, with a possible D match to TRBD1 (6 bases). Germline loops: CDR1 MNHEY, CDR2 SVGEGT. V gave up 5 bases and J gave up 9 bases, with 23 bases separating them. The CDR3 contains 17 residues.

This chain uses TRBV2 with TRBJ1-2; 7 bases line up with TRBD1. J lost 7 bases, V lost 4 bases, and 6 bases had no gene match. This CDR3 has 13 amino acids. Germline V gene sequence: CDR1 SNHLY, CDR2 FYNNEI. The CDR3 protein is CASSAGTDFGYTF. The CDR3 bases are TGTGCCAGCAGTGCCGGGACAGACTTTGGCTACACCTTC.

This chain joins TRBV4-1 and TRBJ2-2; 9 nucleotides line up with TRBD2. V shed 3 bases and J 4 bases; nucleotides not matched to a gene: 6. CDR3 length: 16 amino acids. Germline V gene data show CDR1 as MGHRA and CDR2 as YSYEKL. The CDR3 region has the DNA TGCGCCAGCAGCCAGCTAGCGGGGATACTCACCGGGGAGCTGTTTTTT. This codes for CASSQLAGILTGELFF.

CDR3 region: CSVDGTNTYNEQFF. The CDR3 nucleotides are TGCAGCGTTGATGGGACAAACACCTACAATGAGCAGTTCTTC. The rearrangement uses TRBV29-1 and TRBJ2-1; D is possibly TRBD1 (6 bases). Germline V gene data show CDR1 as SQVTM and CDR2 as ANQGSEA. V dropped 3 bases and J dropped 2 bases, with 11 bases sitting between them. The CDR3 totals 14 residues.

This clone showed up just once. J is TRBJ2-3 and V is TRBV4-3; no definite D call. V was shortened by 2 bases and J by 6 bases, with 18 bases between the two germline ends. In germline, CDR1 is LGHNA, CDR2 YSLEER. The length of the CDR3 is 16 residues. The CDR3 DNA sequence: TGCGCCAGCAGCCAACAAACCGGGCGTCCGGCTGATACGCAGTATTTT. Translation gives CASSQQTGRPADTQYF.

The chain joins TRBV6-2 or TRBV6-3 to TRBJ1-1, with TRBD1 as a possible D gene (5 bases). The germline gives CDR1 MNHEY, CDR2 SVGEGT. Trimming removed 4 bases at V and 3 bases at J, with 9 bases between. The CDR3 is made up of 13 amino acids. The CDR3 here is CASSWPGDTEAFF. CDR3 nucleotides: TGTGCCAGCAGTTGGCCGGGGGACACTGAAGCTTTCTTT.

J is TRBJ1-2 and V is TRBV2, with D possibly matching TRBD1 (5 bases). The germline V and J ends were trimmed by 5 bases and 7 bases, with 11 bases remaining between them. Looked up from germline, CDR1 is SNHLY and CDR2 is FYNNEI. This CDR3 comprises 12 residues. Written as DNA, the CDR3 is TGTGCCAGCAGTCGAGGGACGATTGGCTACACCTTC. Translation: CASSRGTIGYTF.

CDR3 bases: TGTGCTAGTGGTTTGGGACAGGGTCCCTACAATGAGCAGTTCTTC. It specifies CASGLGQGPYNEQFF. The rearrangement uses TRBV12-5 and TRBJ2-1, with 7 bases fitting TRBD1. V shed 1 base, J shed 2 bases, and the junction held 2 bases outside the gene matches. The CDR3 sequence is 15 residues long. Germline V lookup: CDR1 LGHNT, CDR2 FRNRAP.

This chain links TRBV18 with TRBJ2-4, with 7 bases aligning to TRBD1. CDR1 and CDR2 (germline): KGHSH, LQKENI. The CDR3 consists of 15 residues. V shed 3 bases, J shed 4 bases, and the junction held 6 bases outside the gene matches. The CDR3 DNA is TGTGCCAGCTCACCTCAGACAGGGCAAAAAAACATTCAGTACTTC. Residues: CASSPQTGQKNIQYF.

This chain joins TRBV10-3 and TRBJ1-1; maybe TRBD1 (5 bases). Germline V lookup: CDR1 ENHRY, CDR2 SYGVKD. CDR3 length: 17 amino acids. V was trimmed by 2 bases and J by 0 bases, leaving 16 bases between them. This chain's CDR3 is CAISEPVETRVNTEAFF. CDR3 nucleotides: TGTGCCATCAGTGAGCCCGTAGAAACCAGGGTGAACACTGAAGCTTTCTTT.

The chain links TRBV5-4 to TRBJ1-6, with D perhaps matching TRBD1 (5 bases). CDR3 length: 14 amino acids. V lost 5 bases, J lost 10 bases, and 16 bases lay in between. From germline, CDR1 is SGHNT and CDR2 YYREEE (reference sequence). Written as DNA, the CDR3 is TGTGCCAGCAGGACCGACAGAGTCAGATCACCCCTCCACTTT. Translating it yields CASRTDRVRSPLHF.

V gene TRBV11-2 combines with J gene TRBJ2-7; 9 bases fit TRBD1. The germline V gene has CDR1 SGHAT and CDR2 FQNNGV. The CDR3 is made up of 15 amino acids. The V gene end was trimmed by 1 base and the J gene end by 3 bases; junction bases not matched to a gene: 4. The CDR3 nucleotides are TGTGCCAGCAGCTTAGTTCCGACAGGGGGCTACGAGCAGTACTTC. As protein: CASSLVPTGGYEQYF.

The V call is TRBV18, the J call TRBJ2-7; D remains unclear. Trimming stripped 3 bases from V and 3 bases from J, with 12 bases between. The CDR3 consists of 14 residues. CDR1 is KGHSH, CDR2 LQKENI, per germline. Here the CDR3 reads CASSPDRVRYEQYF. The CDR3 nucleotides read TGTGCCAGCTCACCCGACCGGGTCCGCTACGAGCAGTACTTC. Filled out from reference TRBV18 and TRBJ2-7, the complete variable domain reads NAGVMQNPRHLVRRRGQEARLRCSPMKGHSHVYWYRQLPEEGLKFMVYLQKENIIDESGMPKERFSAEFPKEGPSILRIQQVVRGDSAAYFCASSPDRVRYEQYFGPGTRLTVT.

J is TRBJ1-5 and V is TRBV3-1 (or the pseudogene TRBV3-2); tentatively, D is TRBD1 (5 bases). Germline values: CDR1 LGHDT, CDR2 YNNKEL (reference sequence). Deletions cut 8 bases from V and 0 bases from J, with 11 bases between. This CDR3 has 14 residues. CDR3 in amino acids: CASGGGVSNQPQHF. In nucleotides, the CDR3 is TGTGCCAGCGGAGGAGGGGTTAGCAATCAGCCCCAGCATTTT.